Described below is a single T cell receptor (beta chain) sequence and its context. Germline V gene sequence: CDR1 SGHRS, CDR2 YFSETQ. The V segment lost 4 bases and the J segment 3 bases; nucleotides outside the gene matches: 6. This CDR3 has 15 amino acids. The data were obtained in a study of T cells in tuberculosis. Some clones are missing from TCRdb's copy, which holds only in-frame ones; the method was immunoSEQ multiplex PCR. The table shows roughly 34,000 clones, with roughly 96% occurring only once. This TCR was recovered from a donor aged 10 to 29 with latent tuberculosis or without tuberculosis infection. Sequencing was performed on PBMCs. The chain employs TRBV5-1 and TRBJ2-1; the match to TRBD2 covers 8 bases. The CDR3 DNA reads as TGCGCCAGCAGCGCTTCGGGAGGGTTCTACAATGAGCAGTTCTTC. As protein: CASSASGGFYNEQFF.